The 18 T cell receptor beta chains below all came from one sample that was sequenced in a study of Ad26.COV2.S vaccination and SARS-CoV-2 variants. Treatment described: some 20 received Ad26.COV2.S at low or high dose, single or two shots; about 5 received placebo; per-sample allocation not given. Following the first vaccine or placebo injection, samples were taken on day 63. This table comes from immunoSEQ multiplex PCR, and its TCRdb copy is limited to in-frame clones, with some not included. The sample holds about 440,000 clones; 90% are singletons and the top ten take under 4.5%. The starting material was peripheral blood, obtained in a trial of Ad26.COV2.S vaccine versus placebo. The receptors here all came from a person between 18 and 60 years old who received the Ad26.COV2.S COVID-19 vaccine or a placebo.

This chain uses TRBV7-9 with TRBJ2-5; 12 bases map to TRBD2. CDR1 is SEHNR, CDR2 FQNEAQ, per germline (reference sequence). Unmatched junction bases numbered 9, after V lost 8 bases and J lost 8 bases. This CDR3 has 14 amino acids. The CDR3 sequence: CASSPQLAGGTQYF. Here the CDR3 DNA reads TGTGCCAGCTCCCCCCAACTAGCGGGAGGCACCCAGTACTTC.

This chain connects TRBV4-2 to TRBJ1-3, with unresolved D. The CDR3 is 16 amino acids. Germline CDR1 LGHNA, CDR2 YNFKEQ. Trimming left V 0 bases short and J 4 bases short, with 13 bases between. The CDR3 loop reads CASSQDFTRGGNTIYF. The CDR3 DNA follows: TGTGCCAGCAGCCAAGATTTTACAAGAGGCGGAAACACCATATATTTT.

The chain is built from TRBV7-8 and TRBJ2-1; TRBD2 aligns across 8 bases. J lost 7 bases, V lost 2 bases, and 10 bases had no gene match. The CDR3 has 16 amino acids. Germline V CDR1 and CDR2: SGHVS, FQNEAQ. CDR3 amino acids: CASSLTWASGRNEQFF. The DNA for the CDR3 is TGTGCCAGCAGCTTAACCTGGGCTAGCGGGCGGAATGAGCAGTTCTTC. Full variable domain (rest looked up from reference TRBV7-8 and TRBJ2-1): GAGVSQSPRYKVAKRGQDVALRCDPISGHVSLFWYQQALGQGPEFLTYFQNEAQLDKSGLPSDRFFAERPEGSVSTLKIQRTQQEDSAVYLCASSLTWASGRNEQFFGPGTRLTVL.

This clone was seen once. The junction does not match germline at one end; this may be a read error. CDR3 region: CASSLDVGLGEQYF. DNA for the CDR3: TGTGCCAGCAGCCTAGACGTAGGCCTGGGTGAGCAGTACTTC. V usage is TRBV11-2 and J usage is TRBJ2-7; no clear D. Germline CDR1 reads SGHAT; CDR2 reads FQNNGV. This CDR3 has 14 amino acids.

This chain connects TRBV5-4 to TRBJ2-2; 8 nucleotides agree with TRBD2. The CDR3 has 16 amino acids. Germline assignment: CDR1 SGHNT and CDR2 YYREEE (reference sequence). The ends lost 2 bases at V and 6 bases at J; junction bases unmatched: 9. The CDR3 reads CASSFLAGLTPGELFF. In DNA, the CDR3 is TGTGCCAGCAGCTTTCTAGCGGGCCTCACGCCCGGGGAGCTGTTTTTT.

The CDR3 nucleotides are TGTGCCAGCAGCCATATCACCGGGGAGCTGTTTTTT. It specifies CASSHITGELFF. The rearrangement uses TRBV9 and TRBJ2-2; D unresolved. This CDR3 has 12 amino acids. V lost 4 bases to trimming and J lost 4 bases, with 5 bases between them. CDR1 is SGDLS, CDR2 YYNGEE, per germline.

CDR3 coding DNA: TGCGCCAGTACTAACCGGGACAGGGGGTACCAGGGGCAGTTCTTC. It codes for CASTNRDRGYQGQFF. This chain uses TRBV5-1 with TRBJ2-1, with 11 bases identical to TRBD1. Germline CDR1 is SGHRS and CDR2 is YFSETQ. V shed 8 bases, J shed 12 bases, and the junction held 16 bases outside the gene matches. The length of the CDR3 is 15 residues.

This rearrangement joins TRBV6-5 to TRBJ1-1, with D tentatively TRBD1 (6 bases). V lost 4 bases to trimming and J lost 8 bases, with 14 bases between them. The CDR3 loop spans 13 amino acids. The germline CDR1 and CDR2 sequences are MNHEY and SVGAGI. The CDR3 DNA sequence: TGTGCCAGCAGTTTAACAGGGAGGTACGAAGCTTTCTTT. This codes for CASSLTGRYEAFF.

The V and J genes are TRBV30 and TRBJ2-3; D is ambiguous. The CDR3 extends over 17 amino acids. CDR1 is GTSNPN, CDR2 SVGIG, per germline (reference sequence). V gave up 0 bases and J gave up 0 bases, with 16 bases separating them. CDR3 sequence: CAWSVRKVPYSTDTQYF. In DNA, the CDR3 is TGTGCCTGGAGTGTACGTAAGGTCCCGTATAGCACAGATACGCAGTATTTT.

The chain carries TRBV20-1 and TRBJ2-5, with 7 bases that match TRBD2. CDR1 and CDR2 (germline): DFQATT, SNEGSKA (reference sequence). The CDR3 contains 15 residues. The J segment lost 5 bases and the V segment lost 3 bases, leaving 12 bases of the junction unmatched. CDR3 protein: CSASWAGEFLETQYF. The CDR3 nucleotides read TGCAGTGCTAGTTGGGCGGGAGAGTTTTTGGAGACCCAGTACTTC.

The gene calls are TRBV19 and TRBJ2-5, with D possibly being TRBD1 (5 bases). This CDR3 region has 15 residues. The ends were cut back, 1 base at V and 2 bases at J, with 11 bases in the middle. Looked up from germline, CDR1 is LNHDA and CDR2 is SQIVND (reference sequence). CDR3 loop: CASSIGFQGQETQYF. CDR3 in DNA: TGTGCCAGTAGTATAGGGTTTCAGGGACAAGAGACCCAGTACTTC.

J is TRBJ2-7 and V is TRBV27; a weak D match, TRBD1 (5 bases). The CDR3 is 17 residues long. With 6 bases removed from V and 3 bases from J, the gap between germline ends came to 24 bases. Germline values: CDR1 MNHEY, CDR2 SMNVEV (reference sequence). The CDR3 protein is CASSLGPGINPIYEQYF. The CDR3 DNA is TGTGCCAGCAGCTTAGGTCCAGGGATAAACCCTATCTACGAGCAGTACTTC.

V and J are TRBV7-3 and TRBJ2-3; TRBD2 aligns across 12 bases. The CDR3 covers 15 residues. The germline gives CDR1 SGHTA, CDR2 FQGTGA. V dropped 4 bases and J dropped 4; count of bases not matched to a gene: 3. The CDR3 DNA follows: TGTGCCAGCAGCTCGGGACTAGCGGGCTCAGATACGCAGTATTTT. As protein: CASSSGLAGSDTQYF.

The rearrangement joins TRBV5-1 to TRBJ2-7; maybe TRBD1 (6 bases). The germline CDR1 and CDR2 sequences are SGHRS and YFSETQ. V was cut by 5 bases and J by 2 bases, with 11 bases left in between. There are 13 residues in the CDR3. Here the CDR3 DNA reads TGCGCCAGCAGGCCGGGACAAACCTACGAGCAGTACTTC. Translating gives CASRPGQTYEQYF. Drawing the rest from reference TRBV5-1 and TRBJ2-7, the complete variable domain is KAGVTQTPRYLIKTRGQQVTLSCSPISGHRSVSWYQQTPGQGLQFLFEYFSETQRNKGNFPGRFSGRQFSNSRSEMNVSTLELGDSALYLCASRPGQTYEQYFGPGTRLTVT.

The rearrangement uses TRBV3-1 (or the pseudogene TRBV3-2) and TRBJ2-7; tentative D call: TRBD2 (5 bases). The CDR3 is made up of 15 amino acids. Germline V gene data show CDR1 as LGHDT and CDR2 as YNNKEL (reference sequence). Trimming cost V 1 base and J 6 bases, with 16 bases left between them. The CDR3 is CASSQGLQRLVEQYF. The CDR3 bases are TGTGCCAGCAGCCAAGGACTCCAGCGGCTGGTCGAGCAGTACTTC.

The chain has TRBV20-1 and TRBJ2-6, with 7 bases identical to TRBD1. Per the germline V gene, CDR1 is DFQATT and CDR2 is SNEGSKA (reference sequence). The CDR3 loop spans 16 amino acids. Germline trimming cut 3 bases from V and 3 bases from J; bases unmatched to any gene: 8. CDR3 coding DNA: TGCAGTGCTAGTTCCCCCGGGACAGTTGGGGCCAACGTCCTGACTTTC. Translation: CSASSPGTVGANVLTF.

This clone is a singleton in its sample. The rearrangement uses TRBV28 and TRBJ2-5, with D tentatively TRBD1 (6 bases). CDR1 and CDR2 (germline): MDHEN, SYDVKM. This CDR3 contains 15 residues. V shed 4 bases and J shed 2 bases, with 14 bases lying between them. For the CDR3, the DNA is TGTGCCAGCAGTTCCCCGGGACACAAGCAAGAGACCCAGTACTTC. It encodes CASSSPGHKQETQYF. Filled out from reference TRBV28 and TRBJ2-5, the complete variable domain reads DVKVTQSSRYLVKRTGEKVFLECVQDMDHENMFWYRQDPGLGLRLIYFSYDVKMKEKGDIPEGYSVSREKKERFSLILESASTNQTSMYLCASSSPGHKQETQYFGPGTRLLVL.

The CDR3 bases are TGTGCCAGCAGCCAAGACGGCCAGGGCTCACCCCTCCACTTT. It codes for CASSQDGQGSPLHF. This sequence joins TRBV3-1 (or the pseudogene TRBV3-2) and TRBJ1-6, with D perhaps matching TRBD1 (5 bases). Germline-derived CDR1 and CDR2 are LGHDT and YNNKEL (reference sequence). This CDR3 has 14 residues. Trimming stripped 0 bases from V and 10 bases from J, with 10 bases between.